The present TCR beta chain was sequenced within a study of T cell changes during pregnancy in multiple sclerosis. Germline assignment: CDR1 SGHDN and CDR2 FVKESK. The V end was cut by 5 bases, the J end by 7 bases, with 10 bases between. The CDR3 contains 12 residues. This clone was detected only once. The method was immunoSEQ multiplex PCR; TCRdb's version includes in-frame clones alone and lacks a portion of them. Seen here are more than 55,000 clones, more than 75% observed once, and the top ten hold 1% to 1.5%. This clonotype originated in a female donor with multiple sclerosis, enrolled in a pregnancy study. Specimen: peripheral blood, collected in the second trimester of pregnancy. This chain links TRBV14 with TRBJ2-3; TRBD1 might be the D (6 bases). For the CDR3, the DNA is TGTGCCAGCAGCTCACAGGGATATACGCAGTATTTT. The encoded protein is CASSSQGYTQYF.